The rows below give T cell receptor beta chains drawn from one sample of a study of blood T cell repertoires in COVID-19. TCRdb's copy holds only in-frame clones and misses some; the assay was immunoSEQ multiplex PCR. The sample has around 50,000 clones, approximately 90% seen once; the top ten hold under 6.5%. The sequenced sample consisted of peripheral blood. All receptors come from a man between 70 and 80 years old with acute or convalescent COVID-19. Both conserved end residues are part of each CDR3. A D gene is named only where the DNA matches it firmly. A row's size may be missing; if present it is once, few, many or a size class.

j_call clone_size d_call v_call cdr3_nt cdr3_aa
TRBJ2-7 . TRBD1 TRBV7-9 TGTGCCAGCAGCTTAGACAGGGGCGGTTCCTACGAGCAGTACTTC CASSLDRGGSYEQYF
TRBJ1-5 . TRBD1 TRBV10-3 TGTGCCATCAGTGACTCTCCAGGGGGCGGTCAGCCCCAGCATTTT CAISDSPGGGQPQHF
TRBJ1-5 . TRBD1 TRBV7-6 TGTGCCAGCAGCCCCGGGACAGGATTCAATCAGCCCCAGCATTTT CASSPGTGFNQPQHF
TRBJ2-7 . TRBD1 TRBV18 TGTGCCAGCTCACCGGGTACAGGGGGCTACGAGCAGTACTTC CASSPGTGGYEQYF
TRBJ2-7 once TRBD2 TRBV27 TGTGCCAGCAGTTTTGGTTGGGGGGGCGAGCAGTACTTC CASSFGWGGEQYF
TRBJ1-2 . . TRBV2 TGTGCCAGCAGATTTAGCTACTATGGCTACACCTTC CASRFSYYGYTF
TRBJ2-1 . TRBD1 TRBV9 TGTGCCAGCAGCCCCCTCCCCCTGCCTACCGGGACAGGGTCCTACAATGAGCAGTTCTTC CASSPLPLPTGTGSYNEQFF
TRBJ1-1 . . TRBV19 TGTGCCAGTAGTATCCGAGCTCTGAACACTGAAGCTTTCTTT CASSIRALNTEAFF
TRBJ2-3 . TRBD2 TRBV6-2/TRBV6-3 TGTGCCAGCAGTTACTTTGGTACTAGCGGGGGGGCCGGGGCAGATACGCAGTATTTT CASSYFGTSGGAGADTQYF
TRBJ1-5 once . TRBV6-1 TGTGCCAGCAGTGAAGCGAGGGTTAGCAATCAGCCCCAGCATTTT CASSEARVSNQPQHF
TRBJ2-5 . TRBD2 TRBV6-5 TGTGCCAGCAGTACTAGCGGGGGGTTCCAAGAGACCCAGTACTTC CASSTSGGFQETQYF
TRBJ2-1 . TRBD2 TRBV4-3 TGCGCCAGCAGCCAAGAGGGGCGGGGGGCGAAAAATGAGCAGTTCTTC CASSQEGRGAKNEQFF
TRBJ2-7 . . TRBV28 TGTGCCAGCAGTTCAACAGTCTCCTACGAGCAGTACTTC CASSSTVSYEQYF
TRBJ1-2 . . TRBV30 TGTGCCTGGAGGCCGGGGGGGGCGGACAACTATGGCTACACCTTC CAWRPGGADNYGYTF
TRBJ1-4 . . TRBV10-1 TGCGCCAGCAGGAGAGTTGCTACTAATGAAAAACTGTTTTTT CASRRVATNEKLFF
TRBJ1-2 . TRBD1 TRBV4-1 TGCGCCAGCAGCCCCCGGGACAGGGGGAACTATGGCTACACCTTC CASSPRDRGNYGYTF
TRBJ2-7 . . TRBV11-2 TGTGCCAGCAGCTCGACTCCTACTTCCTACGAGCAGTACTTC CASSSTPTSYEQYF
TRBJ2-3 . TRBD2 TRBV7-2 TGTGCCAGCAGCTCCGGAGCGGGGACTAGCACAGATACGCAGTATTTT CASSSGAGTSTDTQYF
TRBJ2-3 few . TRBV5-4 TGTGCCAGCATGCGAGACCCGGGTTCAACGAGCACAGATACGCAGTATTTT CASMRDPGSTSTDTQYF
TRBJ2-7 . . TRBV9 TGTGCCAGCAGCCCTGGTATGAGCTCCTACGAGCAGTACTTC CASSPGMSSYEQYF
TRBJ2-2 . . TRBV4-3 TGCGCCAGCAGCCAAGGGACAGACGAAAGCACCGGGGAGCTGTTTTTT CASSQGTDESTGELFF
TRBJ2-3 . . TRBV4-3 TGCGCCAGCAGCCTCGGGACTAGCACAGATACGCAGTATTTT CASSLGTSTDTQYF
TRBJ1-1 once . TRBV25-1 TGTGCCAGCAGGCGGGGGGCTATCACTGAAGCTTTCTTT CASRRGAITEAFF
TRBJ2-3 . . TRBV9 TGTGCCAGCAGCGTCGGTATGGGTGGAGGAGATACGCAGTATTTT CASSVGMGGGDTQYF
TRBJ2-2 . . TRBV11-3 TGTGCCAGCAGCTCCTCTGAAAGGGGGAACACCGGGGAGCTGTTTTTT CASSSSERGNTGELFF
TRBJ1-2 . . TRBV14 TGTGCCAGCAGCTACCTCTCCCCCCGAGATGGCTACACCTTC CASSYLSPRDGYTF
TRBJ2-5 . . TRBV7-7 TGTGCTAGCAGCTTAGGGGGAGGGCAAGAGACCCAGTACTTC CASSLGGGQETQYF